This T cell receptor beta chain derives from a study of blood T cell repertoires in COVID-19 (dated by TCRdb to about 2020). General notes on the study: Collaborator samples came from the United States, Italy and Spain and covered acute and convalescent phases of COVID-19. The material from the prospective study consisted of cDNA or gDNA derived from T cells, B-cell-depleted T cells, or PBMCs. The repertoires were released in a freely available public database meant as a resource for research on the immune response to SARS-CoV-2. Nearly every sample came with metadata listing a de-identified subject ID, COVID-19 status, age in years and sex. The samples were drawn from two sources: the first 160 participants of the ongoing ImmuneRACE study, and over 950 subjects contributed by 6 global collaborators. Where available, HLA class I and class II types were obtained from metadata supplied by the sample provider rather than from assay-based typing. Subjects who had been exposed to COVID-19, were actively infected with it, or had recovered from it provided the deeply sampled blood TCRbeta repertoires that made up the dataset. The paper's findings and limits, for the study overall: The amount of clinical and demographic metadata varied by source and participant and was provided uncurated.

TCRbeta CDR3 regions were amplified from genomic DNA by means of the immunoSEQ Assay, a bias-controlled multiplex PCR. On the authors' methods: The number of nucleated cells in each sample was estimated from the amplification of reference gene primers within the assay. To quantify the absolute abundance of each unique TCRbeta CDR3 rearrangement, sequence reads were collapsed and filtered. For each sample, productive Simpson clonality was calculated by taking the square root of Simpson's diversity index across productive rearrangements. This is the immuneACCESS table as TCRdb keeps it, with only in-frame sequences that have V and J called. A part of the clones is gone; compared with another copy, unresolved V genes explain less than half, and the rest is unexplained. V, J and clone size derive from that table, while D and trimming were established from the DNA sequence. The sample table lists some 300,000 clones, around 88% of them with a count of one. Jointly, the top ten make up 5.5% to 8.5% of the sample.

In the case of this clone: Its binding antigen is unknown. The input lacks base qualities; no much larger clone sits a single base away.

Samples from volunteer blood donors who had recovered from COVID-19 were contributed by a second Seattle source. Whole blood was collected in K2EDTA tubes by collaborating institutions according to the institutions' own protocols. For TCRbeta analysis, collaborator samples were shipped as frozen whole blood, as isolated PBMCs, or as DNA extracted from either sample type. Relative to germline, V is 1 base shorter and J is 6 bases shorter, with 12 bases between their ends. The CDR1 and CDR2 encoded by the germline V gene are SGHTA and FQGTGA. The CDR3 numbers 14 residues from cysteine through phenylalanine. Just the 42-base CDR3 DNA is kept, in frame starting at base 1.

This TCR derives from a woman aged 25 to 39 who had recovered from COVID-19. The V gene is TRBV7-3 and the J gene is TRBJ1-1; the D gene remains uncertain. What was sequenced was peripheral blood. In nucleotides, the sequence is TGTGCCAGCAGCTTAAGAGGCGACCCCTCTGAAGCTTTCTTT. Its protein reads: CASSLRGDPSEAFF.